Listed below are T cell receptor beta chains from one sample, sequenced in a study of shared clonotypes between healthy human individuals. Clones were read by immunoSEQ multiplex PCR, and TCRdb kept only the in-frame ones, dropping some. The sample holds some 1 million clones, around 76% seen once. Material for sequencing was memory CD4+ T cells sorted from blood. All receptors derive from a man between 18 and 29 years old in good health. The CDR3 runs from the conserved cysteine through the conserved F or W. Fields, in order: V gene, clone size, D gene, J gene, CDR3 DNA, CDR3 protein. D genes are given only for firm matches. Expanded clones get a size class; other rows say once, few or many, or leave the size out.

>TRBV10-3|NA|NA|TRBJ2-5
TGTGCCATCAGTGAGTCTCGAGAAGAGACCCAGTACTTC
CAISESREETQYF
>TRBV5-4|NA|NA|TRBJ2-6
TGTGCCAGCAGCACTTCCTCTGGGGCCAACGTCCTGACTTTC
CASSTSSGANVLTF
>TRBV28|NA|NA|TRBJ1-2
TGTGCCAGCAAGTTTAAAGTTCCCTTCAGAGGATACACCTTC
CASKFKVPFRGYTF
>TRBV28|NA|NA|TRBJ1-5
TGTGCCAGCAGTCCTATTGACAGAGAAAATCAGCCCCAGCATTTT
CASSPIDRENQPQHF
>TRBV7-2|NA|TRBD1|TRBJ2-7
TGTGCCAGCAGCTCCGGGACAGCCACCTACGAGCAGTACTTC
CASSSGTATYEQYF
>TRBV6-5|NA|NA|TRBJ1-1
TGTGCCAGCAGTTATGGGGGCGGAACAACTGAAGCTTTCTTT
CASSYGGGTTEAFF
>TRBV10-2|NA|TRBD1|TRBJ1-2
TGCGCCAGCAGTCAGGGGGGCGGACCCTATGGCTACACCTTC
CASSQGGGPYGYTF
>TRBV7-2|NA|NA|TRBJ1-1
TGTGCCAGCAGCCCTGTAGGGGGCACTGAAGCTTTCTTT
CASSPVGGTEAFF
>TRBV30|few|NA|TRBJ1-5
TGTGCCTGGAGTGGAATGGGGGACAATCAGCCCCAGCATTTT
CAWSGMGDNQPQHF
>TRBV11-2|once|TRBD1|TRBJ1-2
TGTGCCAGCAGCTATTCTGGGACAGGGGGCAACTATGGCTACACCTTC
CASSYSGTGGNYGYTF
>TRBV28|NA|NA|TRBJ1-1
TGTGCCAGCAGTTTATCCACCAATAGAGTCCGCTACACTGAAGCTTTCTTT
CASSLSTNRVRYTEAFF
>TRBV9|NA|NA|TRBJ1-3
TGTGCCAGCAGCGATACAGCGAGCTCTGGAAACACCATATATTTT
CASSDTASSGNTIYF
>TRBV18|NA|NA|TRBJ1-1
TGTGCCAGCTCACCACCGTTCAGGAATGAAGCTTTCTTT
CASSPPFRNEAFF
>TRBV10-3|NA|NA|TRBJ1-4
TGTGCCACGGCGCCACAGGGAGAAAAACTGTTTTTT
CATAPQGEKLFF
>TRBV7-2|few|TRBD1|TRBJ1-2
TGTGCCAGCAGCCGGGACAGGGTATATGGCTACACCTTC
CASSRDRVYGYTF
>TRBV19|NA|NA|TRBJ2-6
TGTGCCAGTAGAGCCCAGGGAACTGGGGCCAACGTCCTGACTTTC
CASRAQGTGANVLTF
>TRBV21-1|NA|NA|TRBJ2-4
TGTGCCAGCCGCCCCCTTGTGAGTCCGCCGGGAACGAAAAACATTCAGCACTTC
CASRPLVSPPGTKNIQHF
>TRBV6-6|NA|TRBD1|TRBJ1-6
TGTGCCAGCAGTTCCGAACAGGGGGCTAATTCACCCCTCCACTTT
CASSSEQGANSPLHF
>TRBV4-1|few|NA|TRBJ2-3
TGCGCCAGCAGCCAAGAACCTAGCACAGATACGCAGTATTTT
CASSQEPSTDTQYF
>TRBV27|NA|TRBD2|TRBJ2-3
TGTGCCAGCAGGCCGGGACTAGCCTTTGGTCCCAGCACAGATACGCAGTATTTT
CASRPGLAFGPSTDTQYF
>TRBV5-1|once|NA|TRBJ1-2
TGCGCCAGCAGCTTTGGGGCAGCTACTAACTATGGCTACACCTTC
CASSFGAATNYGYTF
>TRBV29-1|NA|TRBD2|TRBJ2-1
TGCAGCGAGCGACTAGCGGGGGCTCGGGAGCAGTTCTTC
CSERLAGAREQFF
>TRBV7-9|NA|NA|TRBJ2-3
TGTGCCAGCAGCCCAAGAGGCGGGCTATCTAGCACAGATACGCAGTATTTT
CASSPRGGLSSTDTQYF
>TRBV19|NA|NA|TRBJ2-2
TGTGCCAGTAGTATGGGTGGGGAGCTGTTTTTT
CASSMGGELFF
>TRBV5-1|NA|TRBD1|TRBJ1-2
TGCGCCAGCAGCTTGGACAGGGGGAACTATGGCTACACCTTC
CASSLDRGNYGYTF
>TRBV7-9|NA|NA|TRBJ1-4
TGTGCCAGCAGCTTGGACGGCCCAACTAATGAAAAACTGTTTTTT
CASSLDGPTNEKLFF
>TRBV7-9|NA|NA|TRBJ2-7
TGTGCCAGCAGCAGATCTTTTCGGGGGACCTACGAGCAGTACTTC
CASSRSFRGTYEQYF
>TRBV18|once|NA|TRBJ1-2
TGTGCCAGCTCACCAGGGGGGCTGAACTATGGCTACACCTTC
CASSPGGLNYGYTF
>TRBV30|NA|NA|TRBJ1-4
TGTGCCTGGAGTGTATTAGTCTCGGGCAGCAGCGAAAAACTGTTTTTT
CAWSVLVSGSSEKLFF
>TRBV30|few|TRBD1|TRBJ1-5
TGTGCCTGGGGGGGACAGGGCAGTCAGCCCCAGCATTTT
CAWGGQGSQPQHF
>TRBV27|once|TRBD2|TRBJ2-7
TGTGCCAGCACAAGAGCGGGACTAGAATCTTTCGAGCAGTACTTC
CASTRAGLESFEQYF
>TRBV7-3|NA|NA|TRBJ1-1
TGTGCCAGCAGCTTAACAGGGGCCATGAACACTGAAGCTTTCTTT
CASSLTGAMNTEAFF
>TRBV7-6|many|TRBD1|TRBJ1-2
TGTGCCAGCAGCACACAGGGGTTCTATGGCTACACCTTC
CASSTQGFYGYTF
>TRBV6-6|few|NA|TRBJ2-7
TGTGCCAGCACCGCCGGGACTCGAAGCTCCTACGAGCAGTACTTC
CASTAGTRSSYEQYF
>TRBV28|NA|NA|TRBJ2-7
TGTGCCAGCAGTTCACAGGGAGGCGTCTACGAGCAGTACTTC
CASSSQGGVYEQYF
>TRBV19|NA|NA|TRBJ2-6
TGTGCCAGTAGTGATCACTCTGGGGCCAACGTCCTGACTTTC
CASSDHSGANVLTF
>TRBV9|NA|NA|TRBJ2-7
TGTGCCAGCAGCGTAGGGAGGGGTTCCTACGAGCAGTACTTC
CASSVGRGSYEQYF
>TRBV11-2|NA|TRBD1|TRBJ1-4
TGTGCCAGCAGCACTGGCAGGGGGCTAAGTGAAAAACTGTTTTTT
CASSTGRGLSEKLFF
>TRBV28|NA|NA|TRBJ1-5
TGTGCCACCCGAGGACAGTTCCTTACCCAGCCCCAGCATTTT
CATRGQFLTQPQHF
>TRBV10-3|many|NA|TRBJ1-1
TGTGCCATCAGTAGCCAAGTCGAAGCTTTCTTT
CAISSQVEAFF
>TRBV11-2|NA|NA|TRBJ2-1
TGTGCCAGCAGCTTAGAATCCTATATAAATGAGCAGTTCTTC
CASSLESYINEQFF
>TRBV5-4|few|TRBD2|TRBJ2-5
TGTGCCAGCAGCCCGGGAGGCGAGAGGGAGACCCAGTACTTC
CASSPGGERETQYF
>TRBV2|NA|NA|TRBJ2-1
TGTGCCAGCAGGGGCCGTACAAATGAGCAGTTCTTC
CASRGRTNEQFF
>TRBV7-9|NA|NA|TRBJ1-1
TGTGCCAGCAGCAGACTTCCTAGGACATCGAACACTGAAGCTTTCTTT
CASSRLPRTSNTEAFF